The 2 T cell receptor beta chains in this list originate from one sample, sequenced in a study of beta chain features in type 1 diabetes. Points from the study as a whole: There was a moderate but significant shortening of TCRB CDR3s in all four CD4+ subsets of Type 1 diabetes patients.

These receptors have no known antigen. TCRB transcripts that were expressed got sequenced, as all of the isolated RNA had been reverse transcribed. Sequencing was performed with immunoSEQ multiplex PCR; in TCRdb, only in-frame clones are kept and a portion is missing. The repertoire includes under 350,000 clones, approximately 15% of them detected once, and 0.017% sits in the top ten. The sequenced sample consisted of naive CD4+ T cells from blood. Source of these receptors: a man aged 25-45 years with type 1 diabetes.

In this sample, this clone turned up a few times. This chain joins TRBV10-3 and TRBJ2-1, with D possibly matching TRBD2 (5 bases). The CDR3 extends over 15 amino acids. With 4 bases removed from V and 4 bases from J, the gap between germline ends came to 14 bases. From germline, CDR1 is ENHRY and CDR2 SYGVKD. The CDR3 coding sequence is TGTGCCATCAGTGGCCCCGACCGCGGGTACAATGAGCAGTTCTTC. Its protein product is CAISGPDRGYNEQFF.

The V and J genes are TRBV9 and TRBJ1-1; 10 nucleotides align to TRBD1. With V trimmed by 0 bases and J by 7 bases, 3 bases remained unmatched. CDR1 is SGDLS, CDR2 YYNGEE, per germline. CDR3 length: 14 amino acids. CDR3 region: CASSVGDRGIEAFF. As DNA, the CDR3 is TGTGCCAGCAGCGTAGGGGACAGGGGAATTGAAGCTTTCTTT.